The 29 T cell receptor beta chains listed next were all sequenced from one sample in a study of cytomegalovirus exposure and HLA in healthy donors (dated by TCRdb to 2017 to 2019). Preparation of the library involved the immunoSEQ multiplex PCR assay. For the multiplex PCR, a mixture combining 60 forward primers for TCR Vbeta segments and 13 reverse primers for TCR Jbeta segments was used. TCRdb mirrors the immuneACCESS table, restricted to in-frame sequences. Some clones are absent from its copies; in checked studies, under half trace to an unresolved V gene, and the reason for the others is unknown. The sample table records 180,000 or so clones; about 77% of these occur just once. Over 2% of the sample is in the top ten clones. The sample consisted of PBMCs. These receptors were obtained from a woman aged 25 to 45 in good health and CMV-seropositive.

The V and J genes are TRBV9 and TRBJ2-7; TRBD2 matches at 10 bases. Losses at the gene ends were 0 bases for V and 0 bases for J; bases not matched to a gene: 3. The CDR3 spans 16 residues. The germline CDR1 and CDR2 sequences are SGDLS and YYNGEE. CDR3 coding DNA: TGTGCCAGCAGCGTAGGTCTAGCGGGGGCCTCCTACGAGCAGTACTTC. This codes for CASSVGLAGASYEQYF.

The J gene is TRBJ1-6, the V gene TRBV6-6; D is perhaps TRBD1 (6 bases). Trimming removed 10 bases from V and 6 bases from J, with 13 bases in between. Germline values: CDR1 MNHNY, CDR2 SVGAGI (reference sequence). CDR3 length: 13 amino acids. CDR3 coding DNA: TGTGCCATGAACAGGGTTGGTAATTCACCCCTCCACTTT. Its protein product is CAMNRVGNSPLHF.

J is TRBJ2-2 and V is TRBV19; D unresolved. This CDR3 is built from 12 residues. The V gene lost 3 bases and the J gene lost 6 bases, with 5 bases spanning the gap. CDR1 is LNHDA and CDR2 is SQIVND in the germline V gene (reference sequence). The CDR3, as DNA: TGTGCCAGTAGTATTATTCCCGGGGAGCTGTTTTTT. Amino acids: CASSIIPGELFF.

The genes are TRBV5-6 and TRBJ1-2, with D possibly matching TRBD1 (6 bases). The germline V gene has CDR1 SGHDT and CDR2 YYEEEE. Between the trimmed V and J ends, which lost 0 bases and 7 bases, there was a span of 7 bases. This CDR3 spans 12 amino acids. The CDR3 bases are TGTGCCAGCAGCTTGGCACAGGGTGGCTACACCTTC. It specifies CASSLAQGGYTF. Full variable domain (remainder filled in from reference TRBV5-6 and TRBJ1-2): DAGVTQSPTHLIKTRGQQVTLRCSPKSGHDTVSWYQQALGQGPQFIFQYYEEEERQRGNFPDRFSGHQFPNYSSELNVNALLLGDSALYLCASSLAQGGYTFGSGTRLTVV.

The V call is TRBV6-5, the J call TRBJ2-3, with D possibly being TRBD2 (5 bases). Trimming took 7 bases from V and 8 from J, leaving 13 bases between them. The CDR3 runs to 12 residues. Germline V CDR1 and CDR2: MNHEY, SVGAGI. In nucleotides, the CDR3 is TGTGCCAGCATAGGGAGCGCGGGTACGCAGTATTTT. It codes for CASIGSAGTQYF.

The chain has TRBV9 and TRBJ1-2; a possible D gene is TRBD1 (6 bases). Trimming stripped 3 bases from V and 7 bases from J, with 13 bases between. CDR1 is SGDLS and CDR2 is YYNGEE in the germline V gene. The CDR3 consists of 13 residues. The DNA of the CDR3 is TGTGCCAGCAGCGCCCTCCCAGGGGCTGGCTACACCTTC. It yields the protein CASSALPGAGYTF. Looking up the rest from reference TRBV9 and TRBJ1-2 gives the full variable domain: DSGVTQTPKHLITATGQRVTLRCSPRSGDLSVYWYQQSLDQGLQFLIQYYNGEERAKGNILERFSAQQFPDLHSELNLSSLELGDSALYFCASSALPGAGYTFGSGTRLTVV.

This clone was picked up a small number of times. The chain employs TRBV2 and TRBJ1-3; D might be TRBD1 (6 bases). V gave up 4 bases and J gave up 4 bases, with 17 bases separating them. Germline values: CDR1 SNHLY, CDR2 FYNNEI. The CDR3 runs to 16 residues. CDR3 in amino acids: CASSAYTGSRGNTIYF. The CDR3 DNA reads TGTGCCAGCAGTGCTTACACAGGGAGCAGAGGAAACACCATATATTTT.

CDR3 amino acids: CAWNPRGRVGYTF. As DNA, the CDR3 is TGTGCCTGGAATCCCAGGGGCAGGGTTGGCTACACCTTC. The chain has TRBV30 and TRBJ1-2; a possible D gene is TRBD1 (6 bases). The CDR3 totals 13 residues. Germline CDR1 is GTSNPN and CDR2 is SVGIG (reference sequence). V was trimmed by 4 bases and J by 7 bases, leaving 16 bases between them.

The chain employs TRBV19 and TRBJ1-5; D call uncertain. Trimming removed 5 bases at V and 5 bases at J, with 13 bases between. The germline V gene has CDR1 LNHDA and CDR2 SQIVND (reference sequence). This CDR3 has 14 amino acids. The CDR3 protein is CASSQGGMYQPQHF. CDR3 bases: TGTGCCAGTAGTCAAGGAGGGATGTATCAGCCCCAGCATTTT.

CDR3 DNA sequence: TGTGCCAGCAGTTTTGTCGGGAACTCCTACGAGCAGTACTTC. It yields the protein CASSFVGNSYEQYF. The J gene is TRBJ2-7, the V gene TRBV28; a weak D match, TRBD2 (5 bases). Trimming cost V 3 bases and J 0 bases, with 9 bases left between them. Germline V CDR1 and CDR2: MDHEN, SYDVKM. The CDR3 runs 14 residues.

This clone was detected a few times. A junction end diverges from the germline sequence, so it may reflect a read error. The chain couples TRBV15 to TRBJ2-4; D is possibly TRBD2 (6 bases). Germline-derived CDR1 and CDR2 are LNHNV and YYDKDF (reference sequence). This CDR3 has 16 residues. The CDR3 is CATSRDGGASKNSQYF. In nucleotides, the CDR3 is TGTGCCACCAGCAGAGATGGAGGGGCATCCAAAAACAGTCAGTACTTC.

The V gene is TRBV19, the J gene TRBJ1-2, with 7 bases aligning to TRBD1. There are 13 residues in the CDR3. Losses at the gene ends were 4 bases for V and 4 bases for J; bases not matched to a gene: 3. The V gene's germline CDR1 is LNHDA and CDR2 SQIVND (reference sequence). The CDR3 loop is CASSNRGFYGYTF. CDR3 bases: TGTGCCAGTAGTAACAGGGGCTTCTATGGCTACACCTTC.

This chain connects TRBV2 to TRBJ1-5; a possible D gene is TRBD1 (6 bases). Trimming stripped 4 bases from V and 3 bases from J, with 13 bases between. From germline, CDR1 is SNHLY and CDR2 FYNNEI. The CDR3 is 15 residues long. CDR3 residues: CASSAGEGVNQPQHF. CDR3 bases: TGTGCCAGCAGTGCAGGGGAAGGAGTCAATCAGCCCCAGCATTTT. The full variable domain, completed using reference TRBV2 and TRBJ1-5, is EPEVTQTPSHQVTQMGQEVILRCVPISNHLYFYWYRQILGQKVEFLVSFYNNEISEKSEIFDDQFSVERPDGSNFTLKIRSTKLEDSAMYFCASSAGEGVNQPQHFGDGTRLSIL.

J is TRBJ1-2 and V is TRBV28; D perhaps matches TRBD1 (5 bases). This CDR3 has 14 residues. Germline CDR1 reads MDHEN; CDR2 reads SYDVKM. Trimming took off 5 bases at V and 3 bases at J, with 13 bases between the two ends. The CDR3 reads CASSLYSGYYGYTF. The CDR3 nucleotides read TGTGCCAGCAGTCTCTACTCAGGGTACTATGGCTACACCTTC.

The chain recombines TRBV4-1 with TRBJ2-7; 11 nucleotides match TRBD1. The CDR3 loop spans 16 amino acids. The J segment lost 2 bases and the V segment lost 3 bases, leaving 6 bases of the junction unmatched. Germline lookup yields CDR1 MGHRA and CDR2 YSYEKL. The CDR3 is CASSHRDRGGTYEQYF. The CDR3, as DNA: TGCGCCAGCAGCCATCGGGACAGGGGGGGAACCTACGAGCAGTACTTC.

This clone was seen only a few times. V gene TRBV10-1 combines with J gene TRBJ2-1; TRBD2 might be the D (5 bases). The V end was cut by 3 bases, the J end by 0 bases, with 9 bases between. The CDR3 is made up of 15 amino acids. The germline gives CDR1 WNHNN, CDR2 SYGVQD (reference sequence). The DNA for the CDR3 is TGCGCCAGCAGTGAATCCGGGGACTCCTACAATGAGCAGTTCTTC. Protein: CASSESGDSYNEQFF.

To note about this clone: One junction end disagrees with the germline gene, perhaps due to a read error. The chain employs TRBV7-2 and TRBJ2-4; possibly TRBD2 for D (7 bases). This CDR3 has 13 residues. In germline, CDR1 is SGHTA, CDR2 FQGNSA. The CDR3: CASSEGGPNSQYF. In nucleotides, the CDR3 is TGTGCCAGCTCGGAGGGGGGGCCAAACAGTCAGTACTTC.

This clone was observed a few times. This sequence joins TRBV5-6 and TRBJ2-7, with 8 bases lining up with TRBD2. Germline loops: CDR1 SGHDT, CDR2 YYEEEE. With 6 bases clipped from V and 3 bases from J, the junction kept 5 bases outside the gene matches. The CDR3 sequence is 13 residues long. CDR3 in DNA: TGTGCCAGCACCCGGGGGGGAGGCTACGAGCAGTACTTC. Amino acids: CASTRGGGYEQYF.

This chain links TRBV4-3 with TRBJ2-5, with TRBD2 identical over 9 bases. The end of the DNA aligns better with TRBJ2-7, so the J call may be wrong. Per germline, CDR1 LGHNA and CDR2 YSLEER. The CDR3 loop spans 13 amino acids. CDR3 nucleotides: TGCGCCAGCAGCCCCCGCGGGGGGGACGAGCAGTACTTC. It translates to CASSPRGGDEQYF.

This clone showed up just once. CDR3 sequence: CASRTTGMPYNEQFF. The CDR3 bases are TGTGCCAGCAGGACGACAGGGATGCCCTACAATGAGCAGTTCTTC. The chain has TRBV6-6 and TRBJ2-1, with 7 positions matching TRBD1. Losses at the gene ends were 6 bases for V and 2 bases for J; bases not matched to a gene: 7. Germline CDR1 MNHNY, CDR2 SVGAGI (reference sequence). CDR3 length: 15 amino acids.

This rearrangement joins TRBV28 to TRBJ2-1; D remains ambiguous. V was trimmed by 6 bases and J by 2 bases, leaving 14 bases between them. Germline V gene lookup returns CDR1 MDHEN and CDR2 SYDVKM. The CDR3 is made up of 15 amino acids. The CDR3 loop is CASSLNSLTYNEQFF. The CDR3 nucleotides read TGTGCCAGCAGCCTAAACAGCCTAACCTACAATGAGCAGTTCTTC.

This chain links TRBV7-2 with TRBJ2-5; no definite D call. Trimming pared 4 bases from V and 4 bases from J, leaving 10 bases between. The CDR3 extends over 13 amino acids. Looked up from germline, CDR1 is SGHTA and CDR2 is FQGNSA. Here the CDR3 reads CASSSPRLETQYF. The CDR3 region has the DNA TGTGCCAGCAGCTCCCCCCGGTTAGAGACCCAGTACTTC.

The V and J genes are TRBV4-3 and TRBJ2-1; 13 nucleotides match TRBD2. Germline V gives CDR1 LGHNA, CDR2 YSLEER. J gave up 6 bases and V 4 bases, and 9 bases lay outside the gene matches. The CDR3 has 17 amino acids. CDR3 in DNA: TGCGCCAGCAGCCCGGGACTAGCGGGGTATAGGGGCAATGAGCAGTTCTTC. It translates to CASSPGLAGYRGNEQFF.

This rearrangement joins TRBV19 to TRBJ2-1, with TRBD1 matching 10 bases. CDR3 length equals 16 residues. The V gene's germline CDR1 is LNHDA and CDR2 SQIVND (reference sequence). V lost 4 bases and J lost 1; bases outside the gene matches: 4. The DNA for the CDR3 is TGTGCCAGTAGTAGGGGACAGGGGATTTCCTACAATGAGCAGTTCTTC. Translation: CASSRGQGISYNEQFF.

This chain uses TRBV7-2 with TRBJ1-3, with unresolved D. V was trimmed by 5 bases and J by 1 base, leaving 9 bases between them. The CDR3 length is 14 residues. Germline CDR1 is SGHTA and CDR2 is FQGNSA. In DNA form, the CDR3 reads TGTGCCAGCAGCCTCACGGGGTCTGGAAACACCATATATTTT. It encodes CASSLTGSGNTIYF.

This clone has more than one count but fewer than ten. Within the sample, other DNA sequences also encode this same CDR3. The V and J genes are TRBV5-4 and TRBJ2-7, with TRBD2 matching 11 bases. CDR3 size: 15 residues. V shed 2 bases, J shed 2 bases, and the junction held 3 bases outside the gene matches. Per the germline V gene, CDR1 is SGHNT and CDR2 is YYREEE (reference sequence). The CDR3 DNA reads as TGTGCCAGCAGCTTAGGTAGCGGGGGGGCCTACGAGCAGTACTTC. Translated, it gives CASSLGSGGAYEQYF.

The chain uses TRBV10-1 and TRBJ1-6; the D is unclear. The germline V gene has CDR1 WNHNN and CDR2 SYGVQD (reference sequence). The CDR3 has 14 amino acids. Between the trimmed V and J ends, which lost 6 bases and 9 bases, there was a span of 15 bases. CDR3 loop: CASRRRRVSSPLHF. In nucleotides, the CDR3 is TGCGCCAGCAGACGCCGGCGGGTGAGTTCACCCCTCCACTTT.

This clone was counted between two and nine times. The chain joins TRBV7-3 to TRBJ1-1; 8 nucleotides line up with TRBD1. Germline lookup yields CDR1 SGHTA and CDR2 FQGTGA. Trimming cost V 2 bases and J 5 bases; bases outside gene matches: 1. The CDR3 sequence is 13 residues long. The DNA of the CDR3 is TGTGCCAGCAGCTTAGGACAGGGAACTGAAGCTTTCTTT. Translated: CASSLGQGTEAFF.

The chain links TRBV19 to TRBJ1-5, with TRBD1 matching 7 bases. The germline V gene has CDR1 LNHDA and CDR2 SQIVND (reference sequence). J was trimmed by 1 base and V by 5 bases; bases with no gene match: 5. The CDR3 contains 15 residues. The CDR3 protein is CASSETGQSNQPQHF. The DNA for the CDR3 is TGTGCCAGTAGTGAGACGGGACAGAGCAATCAGCCCCAGCATTTT. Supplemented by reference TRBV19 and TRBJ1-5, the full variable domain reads DGGITQSPKYLFRKEGQNVTLSCEQNLNHDAMYWYRQDPGQGLRLIYYSQIVNDFQKGDIAEGYSVSREKKESFPLTVTSAQKNPTAFYLCASSETGQSNQPQHFGDGTRLSIL.